This section outlines one TCR beta chain sequence together with its context. Data came from immunoSEQ multiplex PCR; TCRdb stores just in-frame clones and leaves some out. The sample records about 140,000 clones, less than 95% being singletons. From germline, CDR1 is SNHLY and CDR2 FYNNEI. V lost 6 bases and J lost 4; bases outside the gene matches: 2. The CDR3 totals 13 residues. The sample comes from a study of T cell responses to AZD1222 COVID-19 vaccine. The sample was peripheral blood, taken on day 0 of AZD1222 vaccination. The chain uses TRBV2 and TRBJ1-1; 10 bases align to TRBD1. This TCR derives from an adult in good health. The CDR3 region is CASRDRGGTEAFF. The CDR3 nucleotides are TGTGCCAGCAGGGACAGGGGGGGCACTGAAGCTTTCTTT.